This is a list of T cell receptor beta chains from one sample in a study of cytomegalovirus exposure and HLA in healthy donors. The protocol was immunoSEQ multiplex PCR, while the TCRdb copy is restricted to in-frame clones and leaves out a portion. The sample holds approximately 220,000 clones; 76% are singletons and the top ten take about 0.63%. Sequencing was carried out using PBMCs. These receptors all stem from a man between 18 and 29 years old in good health and CMV-seronegative. CDR3s include the opening cysteine and the closing phenylalanine or tryptophan. The D gene is left open where the match is weak. For some rows the clone size is stated as once, few or many, or as a class when expanded; others skip it.

v_call	j_call	d_call	clone_size	cdr3_aa	cdr3_nt
TRBV4-2	TRBJ2-7	TRBD2	NA	CASSHLAGVLYEQYF	TGTGCCAGCAGCCACCTAGCGGGAGTCCTCTACGAGCAGTACTTC
TRBV27	TRBJ2-3	TRBD1	few	CASSSNHRGPGTDTQYF	TGTGCCAGCAGTTCAAACCACAGGGGGCCGGGCACAGATACGCAGTATTTT
TRBV7-7	TRBJ2-5	NA	few	CASSLGVEETQYF	TGTGCTAGCAGCTTAGGTGTAGAAGAGACCCAGTACTTC
TRBV5-1	TRBJ2-1	NA	NA	CASSQIGDYNEQFF	TGCGCCAGCAGTCAGATCGGGGACTACAATGAGCAGTTCTTC
TRBV2	TRBJ2-1	TRBD2	NA	CASSPSGRQYNEQFF	TGTGCCAGCAGTCCTAGCGGGAGGCAATACAATGAGCAGTTCTTC
TRBV4-1	TRBJ2-5	NA	NA	CASSQDLVLHRYQETQYF	TGCGCCAGCAGCCAAGACCTGGTCCTACACAGGTACCAAGAGACCCAGTACTTC
TRBV15	TRBJ2-7	TRBD2	NA	CATSRTGLADSSYEQYF	TGTGCCACCAGCCGAACCGGACTAGCGGATTCTTCCTACGAGCAGTACTTC
TRBV2	TRBJ1-1	NA	few	CASSVQGVNTEAFF	TGTGCCAGCAGTGTGCAAGGGGTGAACACTGAAGCTTTCTTT
TRBV7-3	TRBJ1-1	TRBD1	NA	CASSSQGAMRYTEAFF	TGTGCCAGCAGCTCACAGGGGGCTATGAGGTACACTGAAGCTTTCTTT
TRBV11-3	TRBJ2-3	NA	NA	CASSLSYGEADTQYF	TGTGCCAGCAGCTTAAGTTATGGGGAGGCAGATACGCAGTATTTT
TRBV15	TRBJ2-7	NA	NA	CATSNSDWSYEQYF	TGTGCCACCAGCAACTCGGACTGGTCCTACGAGCAGTACTTC
TRBV5-4	TRBJ2-2	NA	NA	CASSLGWQGISGELFF	TGTGCCAGCAGCTTGGGGTGGCAGGGGATTTCCGGGGAGCTGTTTTTT
TRBV5-6	TRBJ1-3	NA	NA	CASSAKPSGGNTIYF	TGTGCCAGCAGCGCCAAACCCTCGGGGGGAAACACCATATATTTT
TRBV5-1	TRBJ2-7	TRBD1	NA	CASSVWDRAYEQYF	TGCGCCAGCAGCGTTTGGGACAGGGCCTACGAGCAGTACTTC
TRBV4-1	TRBJ2-1	NA	few	CASSRGLLQSEQFF	TGCGCCAGCAGCCGAGGTCTTCTCCAGAGTGAGCAGTTCTTC
TRBV5-1	TRBJ1-4	NA	NA	CASSLDPSGSEKLFF	TGCGCCAGCAGCTTGGATCCTTCCGGTTCAGAAAAACTGTTTTTT
TRBV2	TRBJ2-5	TRBD1	NA	CASSVQGAWGTQYF	TGTGCCAGCAGTGTGCAGGGGGCATGGGGGACCCAGTACTTC
TRBV27	TRBJ2-1	TRBD2	few	CASSLGTSLLNEQFF	TGTGCCAGCAGTTTAGGGACTAGCCTCCTCAATGAGCAGTTCTTC
TRBV5-1	TRBJ2-3	NA	NA	CASSLGTFGDTQYF	TGCGCCAGCAGCTTGGGGACATTTGGAGATACGCAGTATTTT
TRBV11-2	TRBJ2-2	NA	NA	CASSLVFGELFF	TGTGCCAGCAGCTTAGTCTTCGGGGAGCTGTTTTTT
TRBV30	TRBJ2-7	NA	NA	CAWSNNRVGEQYF	TGTGCCTGGAGTAATAATCGGGTGGGTGAGCAGTACTTC
TRBV5-1	TRBJ2-4	TRBD2	NA	CASSIGTSGLPYLAKNIQYF	TGCGCCAGCAGCATAGGGACTAGCGGACTACCCTATCTAGCCAAAAACATTCAGTACTTC
TRBV19	TRBJ1-5	NA	once	CASSIEGQPQHF	TGTGCCAGTAGTATAGAGGGCCAGCCCCAGCATTTT
TRBV29-1	TRBJ2-7	NA	NA	CSVGFSGFTHYEQYF	TGCAGCGTTGGATTCTCGGGGTTCACCCACTACGAGCAGTACTTC
TRBV6-5	TRBJ2-5	NA	NA	CASSYFEGAEETQYF	TGTGCCAGCAGTTATTTTGAGGGAGCTGAGGAGACCCAGTACTTC
TRBV5-1	TRBJ1-4	NA	NA	CASSLVGGFNEKLFF	TGCGCCAGCAGCTTGGTTGGGGGGTTTAATGAAAAACTGTTTTTT
TRBV5-1	TRBJ1-2	NA	NA	CASSPRQSNYGYTF	TGCGCCAGCAGCCCCAGACAGTCTAACTATGGCTACACCTTC
TRBV2	TRBJ1-3	TRBD1	NA	CASSATGTGNTIYF	TGTGCCAGCAGTGCGACAGGGACTGGAAACACCATATATTTT
TRBV18	TRBJ2-7	TRBD2	NA	CASSPGGARSYEQYF	TGTGCCAGCTCACCGGGAGGGGCCCGCTCCTACGAGCAGTACTTC
TRBV6-1	TRBJ1-5	TRBD1	NA	CASRQGSNQPQHF	TGTGCCAGCAGACAGGGGAGCAATCAGCCCCAGCATTTT
TRBV28	TRBJ1-2	NA	NA	CASSPRGGGYYGYTF	TGTGCCAGCAGTCCCCGCGGAGGAGGCTACTATGGCTACACCTTC
TRBV29-1	TRBJ2-7	TRBD2	NA	CSALDSPGGEYEQYF	TGCAGCGCATTGGATAGCCCGGGGGGGGAGTACGAGCAGTACTTC
TRBV5-1	TRBJ1-1	NA	NA	CASSLQGWNTEAFF	TGCGCCAGCAGCCTACAGGGTTGGAACACTGAAGCTTTCTTT
TRBV2	TRBJ2-4	TRBD1	NA	CASSGGQFLNIQYF	TGTGCCAGCAGTGGGGGACAGTTTTTAAACATTCAGTACTTC
TRBV15	TRBJ2-1	TRBD2	NA	CATSRRLAGGPEQFF	TGTGCCACCAGCAGAAGACTAGCGGGAGGCCCTGAGCAGTTCTTC
TRBV2	TRBJ1-2	NA	NA	CASSTGLGYTF	TGTGCCAGCAGTACAGGGCTCGGCTACACCTTC
TRBV5-4	TRBJ1-2	TRBD1	NA	CASSLGQGMDGYTF	TGTGCCAGCAGCTTGGGACAGGGGATGGATGGCTACACCTTC
TRBV19	TRBJ1-5	NA	NA	CASSRVFGNQPQHF	TGTGCCAGTAGCCGAGTTTTTGGCAATCAGCCCCAGCATTTT
TRBV4-2	TRBJ2-5	TRBD2	few	CASSQDLAGVGETQYF	TGTGCCAGCAGCCAAGATCTCGCGGGAGTAGGCGAGACCCAGTACTTC
TRBV5-4	TRBJ1-1	NA	NA	CASNPQGHTEAFF	TGTGCCAGCAACCCCCAGGGTCACACTGAAGCTTTCTTT
TRBV23-1	TRBJ1-2	TRBD1	NA	CASTLHRGRYYGYTF	TGCGCCAGCACTCTGCACAGGGGACGGTACTATGGCTACACCTTC
TRBV29-1	TRBJ1-1	NA	NA	CSVERDLGTEAFF	TGCAGCGTTGAGCGGGATTTGGGCACTGAAGCTTTCTTT
TRBV12-5	TRBJ1-5	NA	NA	CASGLKRQPQHF	TGTGCTAGCGGTTTGAAGCGGCAGCCCCAGCATTTT
TRBV30	TRBJ2-2	NA	NA	CAWNSWEVGGLNTGELFF	TGTGCCTGGAATTCCTGGGAGGTTGGGGGATTAAACACCGGGGAGCTGTTTTTT
TRBV10-3	TRBJ1-2	NA	NA	CAIIDFGPPYGYTF	TGTGCCATCATAGATTTTGGGCCCCCATATGGCTACACCTTC
TRBV7-3	TRBJ1-1	TRBD1	NA	CASSAHPGQMNTEAFF	TGTGCCAGCAGCGCCCATCCGGGACAGATGAACACTGAAGCTTTCTTT